Listed below are T cell receptor beta chains from one sample, sequenced in a study of cytomegalovirus exposure and HLA in healthy donors. The method was immunoSEQ multiplex PCR; TCRdb's version includes in-frame clones alone and lacks a portion of them. This table lists roughly 100,000 clones. Source material: PBMCs. The receptors were gathered from a man aged 45 to 65 in good health and CMV-seropositive. Each CDR3 is given with its conserved first and last residue. A D gene is named only where the DNA matches it firmly.

>TRBV30|-|TRBJ1-5
TGTGCCTGGAGTGTACGGGGGAATAGGCAGCCCCAGCATTTT
CAWSVRGNRQPQHF
>TRBV4-2|-|TRBJ2-2
TGTGCCAGCAGCCCCCTGACAGGTTTAACCGGGGAGCTGTTTTTT
CASSPLTGLTGELFF
>TRBV29-1|-|TRBJ2-1
TGCAGCGGGTTTTTCGTGAGAGTAAACAATGAGCAGTTCTTC
CSGFFVRVNNEQFF
>TRBV6-6|-|TRBJ2-2
TGTGCCAGCGAGGGGAGGTTGACCGGGGAGCTGTTTTTT
CASEGRLTGELFF
>TRBV25-1|TRBD1|TRBJ2-3
TGTGCCAGCAGTGGACAGGGGGCTAGCACAGATACGCAGTATTTT
CASSGQGASTDTQYF
>TRBV4-1|TRBD1|TRBJ1-3
TGCGCCAGCAGCCAAGCTGGAGGCAGGGGGCGAAGACTATCCGGAAACACCATATATTTT
CASSQAGGRGRRLSGNTIYF
>TRBV30|TRBD2|TRBJ2-5
TGTGCCTGGAGCCTAGCGGGAGGAAAGACCCAGTACTTC
CAWSLAGGKTQYF
>TRBV5-6|-|TRBJ2-1
TGTGCCAGCAGCTTGGTAGGGACTCTCAGCTCCTACAATGAGCAGTTCTTC
CASSLVGTLSSYNEQFF
>TRBV7-9|TRBD2|TRBJ2-1
TGTGCCTCAACGCAAGCGGGATATGAGCAGTTCTTC
CASTQAGYEQFF
>TRBV18|TRBD1|TRBJ1-4
TGTGCCAGCTCACCTCGCGTTGGGACAGAGAATGAAAAACTGTTTTTT
CASSPRVGTENEKLFF
>TRBV6-5|TRBD1|TRBJ1-3
TGTGCCAGCAGACGCGACAGGGCGTCTGGAAACACCATATATTTT
CASRRDRASGNTIYF
>TRBV18|TRBD2|TRBJ2-5
TGTGCCAGCTCACTCGGAGTAGCGGGAGGTGGAGAGACCCAGTACTTC
CASSLGVAGGGETQYF
>TRBV2|TRBD1|TRBJ1-2
TGTGCCAGCAGTGGGCTCCGCACCGGGACAGGGGGCATTCGTGGCTACACCTTC
CASSGLRTGTGGIRGYTF
>TRBV7-9|TRBD2|TRBJ2-1
TGTGCCAGCAGCTCCTTGGGACTACCCTTTTACAATGAGCAGTTCTTC
CASSSLGLPFYNEQFF
>TRBV19|TRBD1|TRBJ2-1
TGTGCCAGTAGTGTCGGGGACAGGGAGAAGATAGGTGAGCAGTTCTTC
CASSVGDREKIGEQFF
>TRBV5-1|TRBD1|TRBJ1-2
TGCGCCAGCAGCCAGACAGACAGGGGCCTTTACTATGGCTACACCTTC
CASSQTDRGLYYGYTF
>TRBV30|-|TRBJ1-2
TGTGCCTGGAGTGTATCTAGCAGCGGCTACACCTTC
CAWSVSSSGYTF
>TRBV7-8|-|TRBJ2-7
TGTGCCAGCAGCTTAGAGGTAGGGCGGGCTTACGAGCAGTACTTC
CASSLEVGRAYEQYF
>TRBV29-1|-|TRBJ1-1
TGCAGCGTTGAGGACAGATTGAACACTGAAGCTTTCTTT
CSVEDRLNTEAFF
>TRBV10-2|-|TRBJ1-1
TGCGCCAGCAGTGATTCGGAGTACACTGAAGCTTTCTTT
CASSDSEYTEAFF
>TRBV7-2|TRBD2|TRBJ2-2
TGTGCCAGCAGCTTAGGAGGCGGGAGGAACGGGGAGCTGTTTTTT
CASSLGGGRNGELFF
>TRBV9|-|TRBJ2-6
TGTGCCAGCAGCGCCCCGGGAGGGGCCAACGTCCTGACTTTC
CASSAPGGANVLTF
>TRBV7-2|TRBD2|TRBJ2-1
TGTGCCAGCAGCCTAGCGGGAGGATCGGATGAGCAGTTCTTC
CASSLAGGSDEQFF